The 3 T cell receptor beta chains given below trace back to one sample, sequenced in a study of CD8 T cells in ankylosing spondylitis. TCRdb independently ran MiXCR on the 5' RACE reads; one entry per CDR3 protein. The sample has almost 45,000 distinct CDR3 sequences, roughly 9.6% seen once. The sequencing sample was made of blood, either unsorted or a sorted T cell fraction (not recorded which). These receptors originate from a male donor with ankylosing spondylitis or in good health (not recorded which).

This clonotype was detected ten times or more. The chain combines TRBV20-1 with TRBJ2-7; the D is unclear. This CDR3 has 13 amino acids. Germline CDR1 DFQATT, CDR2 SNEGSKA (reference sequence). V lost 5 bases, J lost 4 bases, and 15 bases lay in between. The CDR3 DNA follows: TGCAGTGCTGCCCCGCTGGTGGGATACGAGCAGTACTTC. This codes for CSAAPLVGYEQYF.

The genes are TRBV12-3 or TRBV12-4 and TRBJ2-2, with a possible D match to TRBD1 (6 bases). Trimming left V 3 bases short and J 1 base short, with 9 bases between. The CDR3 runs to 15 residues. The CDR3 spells CASSFPDRNTGELFF. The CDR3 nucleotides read TGTGCCAGCAGTTTCCCGGACAGGAACACCGGGGAGCTGTTTTTT.

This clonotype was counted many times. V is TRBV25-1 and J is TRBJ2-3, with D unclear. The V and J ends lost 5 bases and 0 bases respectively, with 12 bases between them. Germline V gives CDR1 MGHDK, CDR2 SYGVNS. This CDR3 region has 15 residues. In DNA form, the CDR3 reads TGTGCCAGCAGTACTCCTAGGCAAAGCACAGATACGCAGTATTTT. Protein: CASSTPRQSTDTQYF.